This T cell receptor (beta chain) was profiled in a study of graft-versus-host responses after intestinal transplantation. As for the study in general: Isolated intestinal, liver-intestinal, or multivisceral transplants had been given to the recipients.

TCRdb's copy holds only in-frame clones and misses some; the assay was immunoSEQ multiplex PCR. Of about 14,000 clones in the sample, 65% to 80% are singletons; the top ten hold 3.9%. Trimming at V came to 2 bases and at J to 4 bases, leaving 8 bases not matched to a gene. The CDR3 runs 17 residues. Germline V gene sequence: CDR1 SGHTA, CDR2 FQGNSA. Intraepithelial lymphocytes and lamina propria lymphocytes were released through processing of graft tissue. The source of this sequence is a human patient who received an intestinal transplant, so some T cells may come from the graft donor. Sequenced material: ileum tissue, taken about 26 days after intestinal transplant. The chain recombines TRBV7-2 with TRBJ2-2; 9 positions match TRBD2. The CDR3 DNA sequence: TGTGCCAGCAGCTTACGGCGCGTGCGGGGGGGCACCGGGGAGCTGTTTTTT. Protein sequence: CASSLRRVRGGTGELFF. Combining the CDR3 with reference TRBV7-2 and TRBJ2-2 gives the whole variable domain GAGVSQSPSNKVTEKGKDVELRCDPISGHTALYWYRQSLGQGLEFLIYFQGNSAPDKSGLPSDRFSAERTGGSVSTLTIQRTQQEDSAVYLCASSLRRVRGGTGELFFGEGSRLTVL.